These 25 T cell receptor beta chains share one sample of origin, sequenced in a study of cytomegalovirus exposure and HLA in healthy donors. With 60 Vbeta and 13 Jbeta primers, the PCR was carried out. Profiled with immunoSEQ multiplex PCR; TCRdb holds only in-frame clones, not every one. Found here are tens of thousands of clones, under 90% of them singletons; the top ten hold about 4%. Sequenced input: PBMCs. Receptors were obtained from a man aged 50 to 59 in good health and CMV-seronegative.

This clone appeared a few times. The chain couples TRBV6-1 to TRBJ1-6; D not certain. V shed 4 bases and J shed 9 bases, with 13 bases lying between them. CDR1 is MNHNS and CDR2 is SASEGT in the germline V gene. The CDR3 runs to 14 residues. Here the CDR3 reads CASSVGPGGSPLHF. CDR3 DNA: TGTGCCAGCAGTGTGGGCCCCGGAGGTTCACCCCTCCACTTT.

The rearrangement joins TRBV5-5 to TRBJ1-3, with a possible D match to TRBD1 (5 bases). The germline V and J ends were trimmed by 2 bases and 8 bases, with 17 bases remaining between them. The CDR3 is 15 residues long. The germline V gene has CDR1 SGHKS and CDR2 YYEKEE (reference sequence). CDR3 sequence reads: CASSFKGTGLDTIYF. In DNA form, the CDR3 reads TGTGCCAGCAGCTTCAAAGGGACTGGTCTAGACACCATATATTTT.

The chain combines TRBV6-5 with TRBJ2-7, with D tentatively TRBD2 (5 bases). The CDR3 consists of 11 residues. Germline lookup yields CDR1 MNHEY and CDR2 SVGAGI. Trimming removed 7 bases from V and 7 bases from J, with 11 bases in between. CDR3 coding DNA: TGTGCCAGCAATTCACCGGGGGAGCAGTACTTC. Translated, it gives CASNSPGEQYF.

The chain is built from TRBV11-2 and TRBJ2-4, with 8 bases aligning to TRBD1. Germline V gives CDR1 SGHAT, CDR2 FQNNGV. The trim removed 3 bases at V and 2 bases at J, leaving 6 bases unmatched. CDR3 size: 16 residues. Written as DNA, the CDR3 is TGTGCCAGCAGCTTCCGACAGGGGATAACCAAAAACATTCAGTACTTC. Encoded protein: CASSFRQGITKNIQYF.

The chain is built from TRBV5-1 and TRBJ2-3, with TRBD2 as a possible D gene (6 bases). Trimming stripped 1 base from V and 2 bases from J, with 11 bases between. In germline, CDR1 is SGHRS, CDR2 YFSETQ. CDR3 length equals 15 residues. CDR3 DNA sequence: TGCGCCAGCAGCTTGTTTCAGCGGGCCACAGATACGCAGTATTTT. The encoded protein is CASSLFQRATDTQYF.

This clone was recorded a few times. J is TRBJ2-7 and V is TRBV6-5; TRBD2 is a possible D gene (5 bases). This CDR3 region has 13 residues. Between the trimmed V and J ends, which lost 5 bases and 6 bases, there was a span of 14 bases. Germline values: CDR1 MNHEY, CDR2 SVGAGI. The CDR3 DNA is TGTGCCAGCAGTGCTGAGGGATTGAGCGAGCAGTACTTC. This encodes CASSAEGLSEQYF.

This chain joins TRBV28 and TRBJ2-4, with unresolved D. The CDR3 has 13 amino acids. V was cut by 3 bases and J by 6 bases, with 9 bases left in between. Per germline, CDR1 MDHEN and CDR2 SYDVKM. The CDR3 protein is CASSLIQINIQYF. The CDR3 bases are TGTGCCAGCAGTTTGATACAGATAAACATTCAGTACTTC.

The genes are TRBV18 and TRBJ1-1; no firm D call. The V gene's germline CDR1 is KGHSH and CDR2 LQKENI. The V and J ends lost 1 base and 4 bases respectively, with 19 bases between them. The CDR3 has 17 amino acids. The CDR3 spells CASSPQYFGRAGTEAFF. The CDR3 coding sequence is TGTGCCAGCTCACCACAGTATTTTGGAAGGGCGGGCACTGAAGCTTTCTTT.

V gene TRBV30 combines with J gene TRBJ1-1; a weak D match, TRBD1 (6 bases). The V gene lost 4 bases and the J gene lost 4 bases, with 16 bases spanning the gap. Germline V gene lookup returns CDR1 GTSNPN and CDR2 SVGIG (reference sequence). This CDR3 contains 14 residues. CDR3 protein: CAWTPGGGLTEAFF. The CDR3 DNA reads TGTGCCTGGACACCGGGGGGGGGCCTCACTGAAGCTTTCTTT.

The chain couples TRBV10-3 to TRBJ2-1; TRBD2 matches at 12 bases. Germline CDR1 reads ENHRY; CDR2 reads SYGVKD. V shed 3 bases, J shed 7 bases, and the junction held 10 bases outside the gene matches. This CDR3 comprises 17 residues. CDR3 bases: TGTGCCATCAGTGATCGGTCTAGCGGGAGGGCCGGAAATGAGCAGTTCTTC. Encoded protein: CAISDRSSGRAGNEQFF.

The chain is built from TRBV7-2 and TRBJ2-1; 11 nucleotides line up with TRBD2. Germline V lookup: CDR1 SGHTA, CDR2 FQGNSA. J gave up 4 bases and V 8 bases, and 13 bases lay outside the gene matches. The CDR3 contains 17 residues. The CDR3 DNA sequence: TGTGCCAGCCTCCAGGGTAGCGGGAGGGGAGGGTACAATGAGCAGTTCTTC. Protein sequence: CASLQGSGRGGYNEQFF.

The gene calls are TRBV28 and TRBJ2-7; no reliable D call. CDR3 size: 11 residues. CDR1 and CDR2 (germline): MDHEN, SYDVKM. The V end lost 4 bases, the J end lost 4 bases, and 5 bases lay between the germline ends. The CDR3 nucleotides are TGTGCCAGCAGTTCTGTTTACGAGCAGTACTTC. Translating gives CASSSVYEQYF.

V gene TRBV19 combines with J gene TRBJ2-7; 11 nucleotides match TRBD2. The J segment lost 2 bases and the V segment lost 5 bases, leaving 5 bases of the junction unmatched. CDR1 is LNHDA, CDR2 SQIVND, per germline (reference sequence). The CDR3 runs to 15 residues. The CDR3, as DNA: TGTGCCAGTAGTGATCAACTAGCGGGAGCCTACGAGCAGTACTTC. Its translation is CASSDQLAGAYEQYF. Complete variable domain (other parts from reference TRBV19 and TRBJ2-7): DGGITQSPKYLFRKEGQNVTLSCEQNLNHDAMYWYRQDPGQGLRLIYYSQIVNDFQKGDIAEGYSVSREKKESFPLTVTSAQKNPTAFYLCASSDQLAGAYEQYFGPGTRLTVT.

This clone showed up just once. The chain combines TRBV7-9 with TRBJ1-1, with 8 bases identical to TRBD1. The germline V gene has CDR1 SEHNR and CDR2 FQNEAQ (reference sequence). The CDR3 loop spans 12 amino acids. V dropped 3 bases and J dropped 8; count of bases not matched to a gene: 2. CDR3 bases: TGTGCCAGCAGCTTTGGACAGGGCGAAGCTTTCTTT. Translation gives CASSFGQGEAFF. The whole variable domain, filled in from reference TRBV7-9 and TRBJ1-1, reads DTGVSQNPRHKITKRGQNVTFRCDPISEHNRLYWYRQTLGQGPEFLTYFQNEAQLEKSRLLSDRFSAERPKGSFSTLEIQRTEQGDSAMYLCASSFGQGEAFFGQGTRLTVV.

V is TRBV9 and J is TRBJ1-2; the D is unclear. Between the trimmed V and J ends, which lost 2 bases and 0 bases, there was a span of 20 bases. From germline, CDR1 is SGDLS and CDR2 YYNGEE. The CDR3 consists of 18 residues. CDR3 in amino acids: CASSVLSSPSLTNYGYTF. In DNA, the CDR3 is TGTGCCAGCAGCGTCCTTAGCAGCCCTTCTTTAACTAACTATGGCTACACCTTC. Looking up the rest from reference TRBV9 and TRBJ1-2 gives the full variable domain: DSGVTQTPKHLITATGQRVTLRCSPRSGDLSVYWYQQSLDQGLQFLIQYYNGEERAKGNILERFSAQQFPDLHSELNLSSLELGDSALYFCASSVLSSPSLTNYGYTFGSGTRLTVV.

The chain recombines TRBV19 with TRBJ2-7; TRBD1 matches at 10 bases. The CDR3 runs 16 residues. Germline assignment: CDR1 LNHDA and CDR2 SQIVND (reference sequence). Losses at the gene ends were 3 bases for V and 6 bases for J; bases not matched to a gene: 11. CDR3 region: CASSIESTGGLTEQYF. CDR3 nucleotides: TGTGCCAGTAGTATTGAATCGACAGGGGGCTTGACCGAGCAGTACTTC.

J is TRBJ2-2 and V is TRBV10-3, with D hard to call. The CDR3 is 11 residues long. V lost 9 bases and J 6 bases, leaving 8 bases between the germline ends. CDR1 and CDR2 from the germline V gene are ENHRY and SYGVKD. In DNA form, the CDR3 reads TGTGCCATTCAACGAGCCGGGGAGCTGTTTTTT. Its translation is CAIQRAGELFF.

The CDR3 here is CASMRGQGYSGNTIYF. The CDR3 DNA reads as TGCGCCAGCATGCGGGGCCAAGGGTATTCAGGAAACACCATATATTTT. This chain uses TRBV5-1 with TRBJ1-3; a weak D match, TRBD1 (5 bases). V lost 6 bases to trimming and J lost 4 bases, with 20 bases between them. Germline CDR1 and CDR2: SGHRS and YFSETQ. There are 16 residues in the CDR3.

This clone showed up just once. The chain is built from TRBV11-3 and TRBJ1-4, with D unclear. Trimming shortened V by 10 bases and J by 13 bases, and 13 bases separated the two germline ends. Germline assignment: CDR1 SGHNT and CDR2 YENEEA. The CDR3 is 10 residues long. The CDR3 nucleotides are TGTGCCATCCTCCCGGCGGGACTGTTTTTT. It yields the protein CAILPAGLFF. Complete variable domain (other parts from reference TRBV11-3 and TRBJ1-4): EAGVVQSPRYKIIEKKQPVAFWCNPISGHNTLYWYLQNLGQGPELLIRYENEEAVDDSQLPKDRFSAERLKGVDSTLKIQPAELGDSAVYLCAILPAGLFFGSGTQLSVL.

In regard to this clone: Other nucleotide sequences from this sample produce the same CDR3. This chain links TRBV12-5 with TRBJ2-5, with 7 nucleotides matching TRBD2. Germline V gene sequence: CDR1 LGHNT, CDR2 FRNRAP. Trimming at V came to 6 bases and at J to 2 bases, leaving 15 bases not matched to a gene. The CDR3 runs to 17 residues. The CDR3: CASGSLRATSRQETQYF. The CDR3 region has the DNA TGTGCTAGTGGCTCCCTTCGTGCGACTAGCAGACAAGAGACCCAGTACTTC.

J is TRBJ2-5 and V is TRBV7-9, with 7 bases fitting TRBD2. Germline V lookup: CDR1 SEHNR, CDR2 FQNEAQ (reference sequence). This CDR3 region has 15 residues. The J segment lost 2 bases and the V segment lost 6 bases, leaving 9 bases of the junction unmatched. The CDR3 region has the DNA TGTGCCAGCAGTCCGAGCCCCGGGGGGCAAGAGACCCAGTACTTC. Protein product: CASSPSPGGQETQYF.

The CDR3 bases are TGTGCCAGCAGAAGTCAGGGCCGAGACGCTGGAAACACCATATATTTT. Its protein is CASRSQGRDAGNTIYF. The chain uses TRBV28 and TRBJ1-3; D may be TRBD1 (5 bases). Looked up from germline, CDR1 is MDHEN and CDR2 is SYDVKM. CDR3 length: 16 amino acids. V lost 6 bases and J 2 bases, leaving 17 bases between the germline ends.

This chain links TRBV6-5 with TRBJ1-2; tentative D call: TRBD1 (5 bases). In germline, CDR1 is MNHEY, CDR2 SVGAGI. V shed 0 bases and J shed 7 bases, with 15 bases lying between them. This CDR3 has 15 amino acids. The CDR3 reads CASSYSRTLLGGYTF. The CDR3 DNA reads as TGTGCCAGCAGTTACTCCCGGACACTTCTGGGTGGCTACACCTTC.

The chain links TRBV9 to TRBJ1-4, with 8 bases matching TRBD1. The germline gives CDR1 SGDLS, CDR2 YYNGEE. CDR3 length equals 14 residues. V gave up 0 bases and J gave up 5 bases; unmatched junction bases: 0. CDR3 amino acids: CASSVAGGNEKLFF. The CDR3 bases are TGTGCCAGCAGCGTAGCAGGGGGCAATGAAAAACTGTTTTTT.

The rearrangement joins TRBV12-5 to TRBJ2-6, with TRBD1 identical over 8 bases. V shed 3 bases and J 1 base; nucleotides not matched to a gene: 14. Germline loops: CDR1 LGHNT, CDR2 FRNRAP. This CDR3 region has 20 residues. The CDR3 reads CASGFPWLDRGGSGANVLTF. CDR3 DNA: TGTGCTAGTGGTTTCCCCTGGCTAGACAGGGGTGGGTCTGGGGCCAACGTCCTGACTTTC.